Each of the 19 T cell receptor beta chains below was sequenced from the same sample in a study of Ad26.COV2.S vaccination and SARS-CoV-2 variants. The treatment here: roughly 18 received Ad26.COV2.S at low or high dose, single or two shots; about 5 received placebo; per-sample allocation not given. Samples analyzed were those drawn on day 63 after the first vaccine or placebo injection. Generated by immunoSEQ multiplex PCR, the TCRdb table keeps only in-frame clones and is missing some. The top ten clones hold around 5.5% of a sample with some 350,000 clones, 90% of them seen once. Sequencing was performed on peripheral blood, taken in a trial of Ad26.COV2.S vaccine versus placebo. These TCRs come from a person aged 18-65 years who received the Ad26.COV2.S COVID-19 vaccine or a placebo.

This clone was picked up one time. The rearrangement joins TRBV10-3 to TRBJ2-7; 15 nucleotides match TRBD2. The germline V gene has CDR1 ENHRY and CDR2 SYGVKD. The ends lost 2 bases at V and 5 bases at J; junction bases unmatched: 7. The CDR3 extends over 17 amino acids. The CDR3 here is CAISEGLAGGPGDEQYV. The CDR3 DNA follows: TGTGCCATCAGTGAGGGACTAGCGGGAGGGCCTGGGGACGAGCAGTACGTC.

The chain combines TRBV5-5 with TRBJ2-5, with 9 bases that match TRBD1. The CDR3 runs to 16 residues. Germline CDR1 and CDR2: SGHKS and YYEKEE (reference sequence). Trimming at V came to 5 bases and at J to 2 bases, leaving 10 bases not matched to a gene. As DNA, the CDR3 is TGTGCCAGCAGTCCGGGACAGGGCAACTTTCAAGAGACCCAGTACTTC. Its protein is CASSPGQGNFQETQYF.

The chain has TRBV15 and TRBJ2-3; D perhaps matches TRBD1 (6 bases). The CDR3 consists of 17 residues. The germline gives CDR1 LNHNV, CDR2 YYDKDF (reference sequence). V lost 1 base to trimming and J lost 2 bases, with 16 bases between them. CDR3 protein: CATSRVVDSPDTDTQYF. The CDR3 bases are TGTGCCACCAGCAGAGTCGTGGACAGCCCAGACACAGATACGCAGTATTTT.

There are a few counts of this clone. V is TRBV3-1 (or the pseudogene TRBV3-2) and J is TRBJ2-3; 7 bases align to TRBD1. Germline CDR1 is LGHDT and CDR2 is YNNKEL (reference sequence). V lost 4 bases, J lost 7 bases, and 8 bases stayed unmatched. The CDR3 has 14 amino acids. CDR3 coding DNA: TGTGCCAGCAGCCGGGAAGGGACAGCCCATACGCAGTATTTT. Encoded protein: CASSREGTAHTQYF.

This clone was counted a few times. This chain joins TRBV5-5 and TRBJ1-1; possible D gene TRBD1, 5 bases. Trimming pared 3 bases from V and 5 bases from J, leaving 11 bases between. The CDR3 has 13 amino acids. Germline CDR1 SGHKS, CDR2 YYEKEE (reference sequence). The CDR3 DNA sequence: TGTGCCAGCAGCTGGGAGGGGTTTACTGAAGCTTTCTTT. This codes for CASSWEGFTEAFF.

The rearrangement links TRBV9 to TRBJ1-1, with a weak D call TRBD1 (5 bases). CDR3 length: 13 residues. V was trimmed by 7 bases and J by 4 bases, leaving 14 bases between them. Germline V CDR1 and CDR2: SGDLS, YYNGEE. CDR3 in DNA: TGTGCCAGCCGCGGGGACGTTGGCACTGAAGCTTTCTTT. It is translated as CASRGDVGTEAFF.

The V gene is TRBV4-3, the J gene TRBJ1-1; a possible D gene is TRBD1 (6 bases). Trimming removed 4 bases at V and 4 bases at J, with 19 bases between. Germline V lookup: CDR1 LGHNA, CDR2 YSLEER. The length of the CDR3 is 16 residues. CDR3 sequence: CASSLNPGGLSTEAFF. Written as DNA, the CDR3 is TGCGCCAGCAGCCTAAACCCGGGGGGGCTGAGCACTGAAGCTTTCTTT.

This clone showed up many times. This sequence joins TRBV4-3 and TRBJ2-7; 7 bases are a match to TRBD1. The CDR3 sequence is 15 residues long. V lost 0 bases and J lost 1; bases outside the gene matches: 3. Germline loops: CDR1 LGHNA, CDR2 YSLEER. The CDR3 DNA is TGCGCCAGCAGCCAAGAAGGGGGCAGTTCCTACGAGCAGTACTTC. Protein sequence: CASSQEGGSSYEQYF.

CDR3 DNA: TGTGCCAGCAGTTACTCTACCTTTAGCACAGATACGCAGTATTTT. Its translation: CASSYSTFSTDTQYF. The V and J genes are TRBV6-5 and TRBJ2-3; D call uncertain. V was pared by 0 bases and J by 0 bases, with 7 bases between. Per the germline V gene, CDR1 is MNHEY and CDR2 is SVGAGI. The CDR3 length is 15 residues.

This clone was detected once. V gene TRBV5-5 combines with J gene TRBJ1-2; D is undetermined. CDR1 is SGHKS and CDR2 is YYEKEE in the germline V gene (reference sequence). Trimming removed 0 bases at V and 5 bases at J, with 11 bases between. This CDR3 has 14 residues. CDR3 DNA sequence: TGTGCCAGCAGCTTGGTAACAGATTATTATGGCTACACCTTC. Translated: CASSLVTDYYGYTF.

The chain employs TRBV5-1 and TRBJ1-2; D unresolved. Germline loops: CDR1 SGHRS, CDR2 YFSETQ. The CDR3 contains 13 residues. Between the trimmed V and J ends, which lost 0 bases and 4 bases, there was a span of 7 bases. The CDR3 DNA is TGCGCCAGCAGCTTGGACAGTCCCTATGGCTACACCTTC. Its translation: CASSLDSPYGYTF.

This clone was seen only once. The rearrangement links TRBV2 to TRBJ1-4, with 8 bases lining up with TRBD1. This CDR3 has 14 residues. CDR1 is SNHLY and CDR2 is FYNNEI in the germline V gene. J gave up 6 bases and V 3 bases, and 3 bases lay outside the gene matches. This chain's CDR3 is CASSDRGRDEKLFF. As DNA, the CDR3 is TGTGCCAGCAGTGACAGGGGGCGGGATGAAAAACTGTTTTTT.

V usage is TRBV5-1 and J usage is TRBJ2-7, with D unresolved. This CDR3 region has 14 residues. Germline V gene data show CDR1 as SGHRS and CDR2 as YFSETQ. V was pared by 0 bases and J by 4 bases, with 11 bases between. CDR3: CASSLEGPRYEQYF. CDR3 DNA sequence: TGCGCCAGCAGCTTGGAGGGCCCTCGATACGAGCAGTACTTC.

This sequence joins TRBV10-3 and TRBJ1-2; TRBD1 agrees at 10 bases. This CDR3 region has 13 residues. Per the germline V gene, CDR1 is ENHRY and CDR2 is SYGVKD. V shed 4 bases and J 7 bases; nucleotides not matched to a gene: 3. The CDR3 region is CAISGQGAGGYTF. The CDR3 DNA reads as TGTGCCATCAGTGGACAGGGGGCGGGTGGCTACACCTTC.

The chain combines TRBV14 with TRBJ1-2; a possible D gene is TRBD1 (6 bases). CDR1 SGHDN and CDR2 FVKESK come from the germline V gene. The CDR3 totals 16 residues. V was trimmed by 3 bases and J by 2 bases, leaving 16 bases between them. CDR3 DNA: TGTGCCAGCAGCCACCGAATGGGCAGGGGAAACTATGGCTACACCTTC. Encoded protein: CASSHRMGRGNYGYTF.

This clone was observed once. J is TRBJ1-6 and V is TRBV19; 10 bases agree with TRBD1. Looked up from germline, CDR1 is LNHDA and CDR2 is SQIVND (reference sequence). The CDR3 is 15 residues long. The ends lost 4 bases at V and 6 bases at J; junction bases unmatched: 3. CDR3 bases: TGTGCCAGTAGTAGTGGGACAGGGGTTAATTCACCCCTCCACTTT. Translating gives CASSSGTGVNSPLHF.

The rearrangement links TRBV12-3 or TRBV12-4 to TRBJ2-3; no reliable D call. Trimming left V 2 bases short and J 11 bases short, with 14 bases between. CDR3 size: 13 residues. This chain's CDR3 is CASSLPSSEWQYF. The CDR3 DNA reads as TGTGCCAGCAGTTTACCTTCATCGGAGTGGCAGTATTTT.

The J gene is TRBJ1-1, the V gene TRBV9; 9 bases line up with TRBD1. Germline V gene data show CDR1 as SGDLS and CDR2 as YYNGEE. Trimming at V came to 4 bases and at J to 5 bases, leaving 12 bases not matched to a gene. The CDR3 is 16 residues long. The CDR3 nucleotides read TGTGCCAGCAGCCATCAAACCGGGACAGGGAGGACTGAAGCTTTCTTT. Encoded protein: CASSHQTGTGRTEAFF. Supplemented by reference TRBV9 and TRBJ1-1, the full variable domain reads DSGVTQTPKHLITATGQRVTLRCSPRSGDLSVYWYQQSLDQGLQFLIQYYNGEERAKGNILERFSAQQFPDLHSELNLSSLELGDSALYFCASSHQTGTGRTEAFFGQGTRLTVV.

The chain combines TRBV7-2 with TRBJ2-1; D is undetermined. Germline V gene lookup returns CDR1 SGHTA and CDR2 FQGNSA. There are 12 residues in the CDR3. The germline V and J ends were trimmed by 2 bases and 5 bases, with 4 bases remaining between them. CDR3 sequence (DNA): TGTGCCAGCAGCTTACTGCACAATGAGCAGTTCTTC. It yields the protein CASSLLHNEQFF.